This T cell receptor beta chain was obtained from a study of blood T cell repertoires in COVID-19. As for the study in general: Acute and convalescent COVID-19 specimens originated in the United States, Italy and Spain. Sources were T cells, B-cell-depleted T cells, or PBMCs; the material itself was cDNA or gDNA.

This clone has a single count. CDR1 and CDR2 from the germline V gene are MRHNA and SNTAGT. V lost 5 bases and J lost 12; bases outside the gene matches: 9. The CDR3 has 13 amino acids. Data came from immunoSEQ multiplex PCR; TCRdb stores just in-frame clones and leaves some out. The sample includes almost 400,000 clones, more than 75% seen only once; the top ten take approximately 1%. All enrollees were roughly 18 to 89 years old and from some 24 US areas. Cohort placement rested on clinical history that participants reported themselves. V usage is TRBV6-4 and J usage is TRBJ1-2, with 10 bases matching TRBD1. The sequence was obtained from a woman aged 25 to 39 with acute COVID-19. The specimen sequenced was PBMCs or T cells enriched from blood (not recorded which). For the CDR3, the DNA is TGTGCCAGCAGTCAGGGACAGGGGTCCACCAACACCTTC. Protein product: CASSQGQGSTNTF.